The clone carrying this T cell receptor beta chain was seen at least ten times. What it binds is unknown. The data are from a study of neurological immune-mediated disorders. Points from the study as a whole: Association of the multiple sclerosis repertoire cluster with clinical or MRI features was not observed for any feature.

Germline CDR1 reads SGHRS; CDR2 reads YFSETQ. This CDR3 contains 15 residues. V dropped 4 bases and J dropped 0 bases, with 13 bases sitting between them. A 10-nucleotide random UMI tagged transcripts in template-switch 5'RACE cDNA synthesis. A single record per CDR3 protein comes from TCRdb applying MiXCR to the 5' RACE reads. In the table there are over 35,000 distinct CDR3 sequences, about 2.3% of which are singletons. The source material was PBMCs. This clonotype was obtained from a middle-aged man with multiple sclerosis. The rearrangement joins TRBV5-1 to TRBJ1-1; no clear D gene. The CDR3 nucleotides are TGCGCCAGCAGCCATTTGGAGGCGGTGAACACTGAAGCTTTCTTT. Its translation is CASSHLEAVNTEAFF.